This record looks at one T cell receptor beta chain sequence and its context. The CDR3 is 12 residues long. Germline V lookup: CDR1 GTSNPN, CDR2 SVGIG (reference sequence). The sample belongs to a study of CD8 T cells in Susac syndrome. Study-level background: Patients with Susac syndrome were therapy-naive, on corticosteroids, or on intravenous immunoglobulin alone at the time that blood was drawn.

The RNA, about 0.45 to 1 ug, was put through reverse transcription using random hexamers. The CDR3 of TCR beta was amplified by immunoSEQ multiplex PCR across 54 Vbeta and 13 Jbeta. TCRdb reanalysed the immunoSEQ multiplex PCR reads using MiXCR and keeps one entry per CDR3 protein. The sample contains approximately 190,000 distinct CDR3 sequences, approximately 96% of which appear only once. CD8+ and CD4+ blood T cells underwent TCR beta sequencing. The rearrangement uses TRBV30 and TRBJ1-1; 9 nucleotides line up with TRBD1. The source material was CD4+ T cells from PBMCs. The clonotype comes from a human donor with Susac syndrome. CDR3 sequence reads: CGLGTGPTEAFF. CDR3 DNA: TGTGGACTCGGGACAGGGCCAACTGAAGCTTTCTTT.